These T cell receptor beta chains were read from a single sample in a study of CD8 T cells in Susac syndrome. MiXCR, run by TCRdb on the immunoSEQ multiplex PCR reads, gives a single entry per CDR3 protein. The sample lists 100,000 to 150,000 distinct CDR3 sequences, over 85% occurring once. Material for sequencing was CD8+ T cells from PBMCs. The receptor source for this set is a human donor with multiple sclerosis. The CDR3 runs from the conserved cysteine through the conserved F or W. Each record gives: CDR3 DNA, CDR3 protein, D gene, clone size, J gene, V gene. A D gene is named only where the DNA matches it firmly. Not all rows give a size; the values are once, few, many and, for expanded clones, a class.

TGCGCCAGCAGCTGGAGGACTAGCGGAGTCTACAATGAGCAGTTCTTC | CASSWRTSGVYNEQFF | TRBD2 | . | TRBJ2-1 | TRBV5-1
TGCAGCGTTGAAGTGAGGGGACAGGGAGTCCAGTACTTC | CSVEVRGQGVQYF | TRBD1 | . | TRBJ2-5 | TRBV29-1
TGTGCCAGCAGTACAGCGAGGAACACAGATACGCAGTATTTT | CASSTARNTDTQYF | . | . | TRBJ2-3 | TRBV12-3/TRBV12-4
TGTGCCAGCAGCTTGACAGGGTACATGAACACTGAAGCTTTCTTT | CASSLTGYMNTEAFF | TRBD1 | . | TRBJ1-1 | TRBV7-3
TGTGCCAGTCACCCCCGGGCCTGGGGGGATACGCAGTATTTT | CASHPRAWGDTQYF | . | . | TRBJ2-3 | TRBV6-2/TRBV6-3
TGTGCCAGCAGCTTAGATGCTTCGGGACATATTGAAAAACTGTTTTTT | CASSLDASGHIEKLFF | . | . | TRBJ1-4 | TRBV7-6
TGCGCCAGCAGCCGAGAGGAGGACAGGGGTGGGGAGCTGTTTTTT | CASSREEDRGGELFF | TRBD1 | . | TRBJ2-2 | TRBV4-1
TGTGCCAGCAGCTTAGGGGGTTTTAACAATGAGCAGTTCTTC | CASSLGGFNNEQFF | . | . | TRBJ2-1 | TRBV11-2
TGTGCCATCAGAACCGGGACAGGGAACGAGCAGTACTTC | CAIRTGTGNEQYF | TRBD1 | . | TRBJ2-7 | TRBV10-3
TGTGCCAGCAGTATAGGGGGGGGGCAGTTCAATGAGCAGTTCTTC | CASSIGGGQFNEQFF | . | . | TRBJ2-1 | TRBV7-3
TGTGCCACCGGATCCGGGACTAGCGGTTTCGGGACCCAGTACTTC | CATGSGTSGFGTQYF | TRBD2 | . | TRBJ2-5 | TRBV24-1
TGTGCCAGCAGGGGCATAATGGGGAGCAATCAGCCCCAGCATTTT | CASRGIMGSNQPQHF | . | . | TRBJ1-5 | TRBV2
TGTGCCAGCAGCACCTCGGGGGTGCAAGAGACCCAGTACTTC | CASSTSGVQETQYF | . | once | TRBJ2-5 | TRBV9
TGCGCCAGCAGCCAAGCTAGAAGGGAGACCCAGTACTTC | CASSQARRETQYF | . | . | TRBJ2-5 | TRBV4-1
TGCAGCGTTGCAGGGGGGGCGAGGACTGAAGCTTTCTTT | CSVAGGARTEAFF | TRBD1 | . | TRBJ1-1 | TRBV29-1
TGTGCCAGCAGTGAATTCAGGCAGAGACACACCGGGGAGCTGTTTTTT | CASSEFRQRHTGELFF | . | . | TRBJ2-2 | TRBV2
TGTGCCAGCAGCTTTGGGACGGCTAGCTCTGGGGCCAACGTCCTGACTTTC | CASSFGTASSGANVLTF | . | . | TRBJ2-6 | TRBV5-4
TGTGCCAGCAGTGAAATGTGGGCGGGAGGATTTCAAGAGACCCAGTACTTC | CASSEMWAGGFQETQYF | TRBD2 | . | TRBJ2-5 | TRBV25-1
TGCAGCGTTGAAGCGCGGGACAGGGGGACCTACGAGCAGTACTTC | CSVEARDRGTYEQYF | TRBD1 | . | TRBJ2-7 | TRBV29-1
TGCGCCAGCAGCCAAGTTTCTATTGGGGGCAATCAGCCCCAGCATTTT | CASSQVSIGGNQPQHF | . | . | TRBJ1-5 | TRBV4-1
TGTGCCAGCAGCTTCCCATCTAGCGAGCAGTTCTTC | CASSFPSSEQFF | . | . | TRBJ2-1 | TRBV7-8
TGTGCCAGCAGCCCCCCGGGGGCCGGCGAGCAGTACTTC | CASSPPGAGEQYF | . | . | TRBJ2-7 | TRBV7-9
TGTGCCATCAGTGCATCGGTGGCAGGACAGGGGCGGACTGAAGCTTTCTTT | CAISASVAGQGRTEAFF | TRBD1 | . | TRBJ1-1 | TRBV10-3
TGCGCCAGCAGCTTGGATTTGACAAATTCACCCCTCCACTTT | CASSLDLTNSPLHF | . | . | TRBJ1-6 | TRBV5-1
TGTGCCGGTAGACAGGGCGATTTCGCTGAAGCTTTCTTT | CAGRQGDFAEAFF | TRBD1 | . | TRBJ1-1 | TRBV30
TGCAGCGTTGAATCTGGGGACGGGTATGGCTACACCTTC | CSVESGDGYGYTF | . | . | TRBJ1-2 | TRBV29-1
TGTGCCAGCAGTGAATCTAGCGGAGAGGGAGAGACCCAGTACTTC | CASSESSGEGETQYF | TRBD2 | . | TRBJ2-5 | TRBV25-1
TGCGCCAGCAGTGGACCCCCCGCTGAAGCTTTCTTT | CASSGPPAEAFF | . | . | TRBJ1-1 | TRBV4-1
TGTGCCAGCAGCCAAGATGGGGGGGACGGTAGCGACGAGCAGTACTTC | CASSQDGGDGSDEQYF | TRBD2 | . | TRBJ2-7 | TRBV3-1
TGTGCCTGGAGTGTGGGCAGGGGTGCGATAAGCGGGGAGCTGTTTTTT | CAWSVGRGAISGELFF | . | . | TRBJ2-2 | TRBV30
TGTGCCAGCAGTTTCCCCACCCTCCGCAATGAGCAGTTCTTC | CASSFPTLRNEQFF | . | . | TRBJ2-1 | TRBV12-3/TRBV12-4
TGTGCCTGGGGATCCGGGACACCTCCGTACGAGCAGTACTTC | CAWGSGTPPYEQYF | . | . | TRBJ2-7 | TRBV30
TGCAGCGTTGAGGGGACTAGCGGGTCCTCCTACAATGAGCAGTTCTTC | CSVEGTSGSSYNEQFF | TRBD2 | . | TRBJ2-1 | TRBV29-1
TGTGCCAGCAGTAGGGGGACTGAAGCTTTCTTT | CASSRGTEAFF | . | . | TRBJ1-1 | TRBV12-3/TRBV12-4
TGTGCCAGCAGCCACGGTCATCGGGGTACGCAGTATTTT | CASSHGHRGTQYF | . | . | TRBJ2-3 | TRBV14
TGTGCCAGCAGCCCCTCGGGACACGTCTATGGCTACACCTTC | CASSPSGHVYGYTF | . | . | TRBJ1-2 | TRBV5-6
TGCAGTGCCAACCTGGGCGCGGATGAGCAGTTCTTC | CSANLGADEQFF | . | . | TRBJ2-1 | TRBV20-1
TGTGCCAGCAGCGTCGGACTAGCGGGGGGTTCAAGTAGCGCGAACACCGGGGAGCTGTTTTTT | CASSVGLAGGSSSANTGELFF | TRBD2 | . | TRBJ2-2 | TRBV9
TGTGCCAGCAGCCCCAGCGGCAGTCCCTCTGGAAACACCATATATTTT | CASSPSGSPSGNTIYF | . | . | TRBJ1-3 | TRBV9
TGCGCCAGCAGCTTGGCCGCCCCCGGCAGGAACACTGAAGCTTTCTTT | CASSLAAPGRNTEAFF | . | . | TRBJ1-1 | TRBV5-1
TGCGCCAGCAGTTCTTACGGGACTGGGAATTCCGAGCGGTATTTT | CASSSYGTGNSERYF | . | . | TRBJ2-3 | TRBV23-1
TGCAGCGTTCGAACAGTGAACACCGGGGAGCTGTTTTTT | CSVRTVNTGELFF | . | . | TRBJ2-2 | TRBV29-1
TGCAGTGCTAGAGATATTAACAGGGAATACGAGCAGTACTTC | CSARDINREYEQYF | . | . | TRBJ2-7 | TRBV20-1
TGTGCCAGCAGGACTAGCGGGTTCACAGATACGCAGTATTTT | CASRTSGFTDTQYF | TRBD2 | . | TRBJ2-3 | TRBV6-5
TGCGCCAGCAGCCAAGATTGGGGGCTCGAGGCTTTCTTT | CASSQDWGLEAFF | . | . | TRBJ1-1 | TRBV4-1
TGCGCCAGCAGCTTGGTTCCGGGGGCGGTGAACACTGAAGCTTTCTTT | CASSLVPGAVNTEAFF | . | . | TRBJ1-1 | TRBV5-1
TGTGCCAGTAGGATGAACAGGGGAACTGAAGCTTTCTTT | CASRMNRGTEAFF | TRBD1 | . | TRBJ1-1 | TRBV19
TGTGCCAGTAGGGACAGATATTTAAGCGAGCAGTACTTC | CASRDRYLSEQYF | . | once | TRBJ2-7 | TRBV19
TGTGCCAGCAGTTACCCCTCCCGCGGGGGGAACACCGGGGAGCTGTTTTTT | CASSYPSRGGNTGELFF | TRBD2 | . | TRBJ2-2 | TRBV6-5